This T cell receptor (beta chain) was sequenced in a study of metastatic and nonmetastatic thyroid tumors. About the research overall: Malignant and benign thyroid patients had repertoires compared in peripheral blood and tumor or nodule tissue.

Germline lookup yields CDR1 ENHRY and CDR2 SYGVKD. The CDR3 length is 17 residues. V was pared by 10 bases and J by 2 bases, with 25 bases between. MiXCR was used by TCRdb to re-call the PCR reads. Here the sample spans about 15,000 clones, around 25% being singletons. No patient had received any treatment before thyroid surgery. This clone was observed a handful of times. A read error may be the cause here, since a much bigger clone is one base away. The specimen was tumor tissue. The rearrangement uses TRBV10-3 and TRBJ2-3; D remains ambiguous. The clonotype comes from a female donor with papillary thyroid cancer or a benign thyroid nodule (not recorded which). Some clones in this sample may be carry-over from other donors' samples. CDR3 sequence: CATKMCEDLTLTDTQYF. The CDR3 DNA is TGTGCCACCAAGATGTGTGAGGACCTAACTCTCACAGATACGCAGTATTTT.